The clone carrying this TCR beta chain was counted between two and nine times. TCRdb ran MiXCR on the 5' RACE reads and lists one entry per CDR3 protein. The data contain about 250,000 distinct CDR3 sequences, over 15% of them singletons. Germline values: CDR1 DFQATT, CDR2 SNEGSKA (reference sequence). The V segment lost 3 bases and the J segment 2 bases; nucleotides outside the gene matches: 4. The CDR3 sequence is 15 residues long. The entry originates in a study of CD8 T cells in ankylosing spondylitis. Sequenced: blood, either unsorted or a sorted T cell fraction (not recorded which). This clonotype originated in a male donor with ankylosing spondylitis or in good health (not recorded which). The chain combines TRBV20-1 with TRBJ2-3; 11 bases are a match to TRBD2. DNA of the CDR3: TGCAGTGCTAGTGAGACTAGCGGGATCACAGATACGCAGTATTTT. It codes for CSASETSGITDTQYF.